This T cell receptor beta chain emerged from a study of blood T cell repertoires in COVID-19. Study-wide context: COVID-19 samples from acute and convalescent phases originated in the United States, Italy and Spain. T cells, B-cell-depleted T cells, or PBMCs provided the cDNA or gDNA that served as material.

The germline gives CDR1 MNHNY, CDR2 SVGAGI (reference sequence). Trimming removed 6 bases at V and 6 bases at J, with 15 bases between. This CDR3 is 13 amino acids long. Original processing methods: Using reference gene primer amplification, nucleated cell counts were estimated. TCRdb's table, derived via immunoSEQ multiplex PCR, lists solely in-frame clones and lacks some. D and trimming come from the DNA, and the V and J calls and clone size come from that table. Found here are just over 150,000 clones, roughly 79% of them singletons; the top ten hold 20% to 25%. The chain combines TRBV6-6 with TRBJ2-7; D perhaps matches TRBD2 (5 bases). The source is a woman older than 75 with acute or convalescent COVID-19. The sequenced material came from peripheral blood. The CDR3 sequence is CASREGSRGEQYF. DNA of the CDR3: TGTGCCAGCAGAGAAGGGTCCCGGGGCGAGCAGTACTTC.